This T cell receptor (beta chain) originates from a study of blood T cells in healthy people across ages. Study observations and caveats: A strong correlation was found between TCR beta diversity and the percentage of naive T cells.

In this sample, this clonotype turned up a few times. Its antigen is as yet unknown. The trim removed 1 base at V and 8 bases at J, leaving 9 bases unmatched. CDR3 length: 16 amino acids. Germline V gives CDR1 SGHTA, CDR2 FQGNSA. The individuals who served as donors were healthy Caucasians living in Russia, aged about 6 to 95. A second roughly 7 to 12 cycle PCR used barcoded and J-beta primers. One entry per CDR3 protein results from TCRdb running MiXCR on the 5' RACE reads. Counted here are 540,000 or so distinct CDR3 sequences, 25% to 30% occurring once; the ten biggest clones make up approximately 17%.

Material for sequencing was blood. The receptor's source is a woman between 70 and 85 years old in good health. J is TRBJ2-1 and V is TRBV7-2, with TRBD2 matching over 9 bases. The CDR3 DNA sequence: TGTGCCAGCAGCTTAGTGGCGGGGGGGGTCGAGGATGAGCAGTTCTTC. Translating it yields CASSLVAGGVEDEQFF.